The source of this T cell receptor (beta chain) is a study of blood T cell repertoires in COVID-19. Per the original methods: Amplification of reference gene primers was used by the study to estimate nucleated cell counts. Assay: immunoSEQ multiplex PCR; the TCRdb copy retains only in-frame clones and omits some. V, J and clone size are those of that table, while D and trimming were read from the DNA. This table has a few hundred thousand clones, approximately 88% appearing once. The trim removed 2 bases at V and 7 bases at J, leaving 9 bases unmatched. The length of the CDR3 is 16 residues. Germline loops: CDR1 SEHNR, CDR2 FQNEAQ (reference sequence). Participant-given clinical history determined each cohort assignment.

The chain joins TRBV7-9 to TRBJ1-2, with 11 bases matching TRBD1. The clonotype was recovered from a man younger than 35 with acute COVID-19. Sample: PBMCs or T cells enriched from blood (not recorded which). The CDR3 is CASSLLEFGQGAGYTF. The CDR3 coding sequence is TGTGCCAGCAGCTTATTGGAGTTCGGACAGGGGGCTGGCTACACCTTC.